This T cell receptor (beta chain) stems from a study of blood T cell repertoires in COVID-19. Study information: The samples span acute and convalescent COVID-19 from the United States, Italy and Spain. T cells, B-cell-depleted T cells, or PBMCs provided the cDNA or gDNA that served as material.

Source study methods: Counts of nucleated cells, estimated from reference gene primer amplification, were obtained. Repertoires were generated with immunoSEQ multiplex PCR, while TCRdb's copy carries only in-frame clones and drops some. Clone size and the V and J calls come from that table; the DNA yielded D and trimming. This table holds more than 70,000 clones, around four fifths found once. The V end was cut by 3 bases, the J end by 13 bases, with 16 bases between. Germline V gene sequence: CDR1 KGHSH, CDR2 LQKENI. The CDR3 runs 13 residues. Sequencing was performed on peripheral blood. This clonotype originated in a human donor in a cohort sampled during active COVID-19. This rearrangement joins TRBV18 to TRBJ2-4, with a possible D match to TRBD2 (5 bases). CDR3 bases: TGTGCCAGCTCACCCCCGGCGGGCTGGGAACAGTACTTC. Translating it yields CASSPPAGWEQYF.